What follows are 21 T cell receptor beta chains derived from one specimen sequenced in a study of shared clonotypes between healthy human individuals. Only CD45RO-negative cells positively selected for CCR7 counted as naive CD8 cells, so terminally differentiated effector memory CD45RA+ cells were excluded. The table came from immunoSEQ multiplex PCR; TCRdb's copy has only in-frame clones and leaves some out. The table includes about 2 million clones, 85% to 95% detected once. Sequencing used naive CD8+ T cells sorted from blood. The receptors derive from a man aged 18 to 30 in good health.

The chain's CDR3 is CASSHETAYSYEQYF. The DNA of the CDR3 is TGTGCCAGCAGTCACGAGACAGCTTACTCCTACGAGCAGTACTTC. This sequence joins TRBV27 and TRBJ2-7, with TRBD1 as a possible D gene (5 bases). Trimming pared 5 bases from V and 0 bases from J, leaving 14 bases between. This CDR3 region has 15 residues. CDR1 is MNHEY, CDR2 SMNVEV, per germline (reference sequence).

The rearrangement links TRBV5-1 to TRBJ2-7, with D tentatively TRBD1 (6 bases). The CDR3 has 15 amino acids. The germline V gene has CDR1 SGHRS and CDR2 YFSETQ. The germline V and J ends were trimmed by 0 bases and 1 base, with 11 bases remaining between them. The CDR3 region has the DNA TGCGCCAGCAGCTTGGAGGCAGGGGATTCCTACGAGCAGTACTTC. Its protein is CASSLEAGDSYEQYF.

This chain links TRBV6-5 with TRBJ1-2, with D unresolved. Germline CDR1 reads MNHEY; CDR2 reads SVGAGI. The CDR3 contains 14 residues. The V and J ends lost 7 bases and 8 bases respectively, with 20 bases between them. In nucleotides, the CDR3 is TGTGCCAGCACTCCTGCACCGAAGGTGGGGGGCTACACCTTC. Translating gives CASTPAPKVGGYTF.

J is TRBJ2-5 and V is TRBV11-1, with D maybe TRBD1 (5 bases). Trimming shortened V by 0 bases and J by 10 bases, and 18 bases separated the two germline ends. Germline-derived CDR1 and CDR2 are SGHAT and FQDESV (reference sequence). There are 15 residues in the CDR3. The chain's CDR3 is CASSLAGALRPDQYF. The CDR3 region has the DNA TGTGCCAGCAGCTTAGCAGGGGCCCTACGGCCGGACCAGTACTTC.

In this sample, this clone turned up once. The same CDR3 also results from other DNA sequences found in this sample. V usage is TRBV5-6 and J usage is TRBJ2-7, with TRBD1 matching over 7 bases. The CDR3 consists of 14 residues. After removal of 0 bases from V and 3 bases from J, the junction contained 3 bases not matched to a gene. Germline lookup yields CDR1 SGHDT and CDR2 YYEEEE. CDR3 coding DNA: TGTGCCAGCAGCTTGGGAAGGGGGCTCTACGAGCAGTACTTC. Protein sequence: CASSLGRGLYEQYF.

This chain joins TRBV5-1 and TRBJ2-1, with 9 bases lining up with TRBD1. J lost 2 bases, V lost 4 bases, and 13 bases had no gene match. This CDR3 comprises 18 residues. Germline CDR1 reads SGHRS; CDR2 reads YFSETQ. The CDR3 DNA follows: TGCGCCAGCAGCATTGGTTACAGGGGGCAAAAGCCCTACAATGAGCAGTTCTTC. It translates to CASSIGYRGQKPYNEQFF.

The chain joins TRBV6-5 to TRBJ1-6, with D perhaps matching TRBD1 (6 bases). The length of the CDR3 is 14 residues. Trimming removed 6 bases from V and 10 bases from J, with 16 bases in between. Germline-derived CDR1 and CDR2 are MNHEY and SVGAGI. Here the CDR3 reads CASSPQGLGSPLHF. The CDR3 region has the DNA TGTGCCAGCAGCCCTCAGGGGTTAGGATCACCCCTCCACTTT.

A remark on this clone: Being one base from a much bigger clone, this may be a read error. Other DNA sequences in this sample translate to the same CDR3. The gene calls are TRBV7-9 and TRBJ2-7; D is ambiguous. This CDR3 contains 13 residues. Deletions cut 1 base from V and 0 bases from J, with 4 bases between. Germline CDR1 reads SEHNR; CDR2 reads FQNEAQ (reference sequence). The CDR3 region is CASSLDSSYEQYF. CDR3 sequence (DNA): TGTGCCAGCAGCTTAGATAGCTCCTACGAGCAGTACTTC.

V gene TRBV29-1 combines with J gene TRBJ1-5, with D hard to call. The V and J ends lost 1 base and 2 bases respectively, with 9 bases between them. The germline CDR1 and CDR2 sequences are SQVTM and ANQGSEA. The CDR3 length is 14 residues. As DNA, the CDR3 is TGCAGCGTTGAAGTAGGGCAAGGCAATCAGCCCCAGCATTTT. It translates to CSVEVGQGNQPQHF.

The genes are TRBV6-5 and TRBJ2-7; 9 bases fit TRBD2. The germline gives CDR1 MNHEY, CDR2 SVGAGI. This CDR3 is built from 14 residues. J lost 2 bases, V lost 6 bases, and 5 bases had no gene match. CDR3 sequence (DNA): TGTGCCAGCAGGGGGACTAGCAGAGCCTACGAGCAGTACTTC. It translates to CASRGTSRAYEQYF.

The chain uses TRBV5-6 and TRBJ1-6; TRBD1 might be the D (6 bases). Trimming removed 0 bases from V and 5 bases from J, with 12 bases in between. This CDR3 has 16 amino acids. Germline lookup yields CDR1 SGHDT and CDR2 YYEEEE. CDR3 sequence (DNA): TGTGCCAGCAGCTTGGGAGGGGGTTTAAATAATTCACCCCTCCACTTT. Amino acids: CASSLGGGLNNSPLHF.

The J gene is TRBJ1-1, the V gene TRBV15, with D maybe TRBD1 (5 bases). Looked up from germline, CDR1 is LNHNV and CDR2 is YYDKDF (reference sequence). The CDR3 is made up of 15 amino acids. V lost 4 bases, J lost 5 bases, and 17 bases lay in between. This CDR3 reads CATSTSVGLSTEAFF. The CDR3 DNA sequence: TGTGCCACCAGCACCTCCGTGGGGCTATCTACTGAAGCTTTCTTT. Full variable domain (rest looked up from reference TRBV15 and TRBJ1-1): DAMVIQNPRYQVTQFGKPVTLSCSQTLNHNVMYWYQQKSSQAPKLLFHYYDKDFNNEADTPDNFQSRRPNTSFCFLDIRSPGLGDTAMYLCATSTSVGLSTEAFFGQGTRLTVV.

The chain combines TRBV5-8 with TRBJ2-7; TRBD2 is a possible D gene (5 bases). CDR1 and CDR2 from the germline V gene are SGHTS and YDEGEE. V was clipped by 7 bases and J by 4 bases, with 21 bases between them. The CDR3 is 15 residues long. CDR3 in DNA: TGTGCCAGCGTATACCGGGCCGTGGGAGAATACGAGCAGTACTTC. This encodes CASVYRAVGEYEQYF.

The chain employs TRBV6-5 and TRBJ2-7; TRBD2 might be the D (6 bases). Germline V gene sequence: CDR1 MNHEY, CDR2 SVGAGI. CDR3 size: 13 residues. V was pared by 2 bases and J by 5 bases, with 10 bases between. The CDR3, as DNA: TGTGCCAGCAGTTACGCGGGATTCAACGAGCAGTACTTC. It yields the protein CASSYAGFNEQYF.

The chain combines TRBV19 with TRBJ2-3; 9 bases line up with TRBD1. CDR1 is LNHDA and CDR2 is SQIVND in the germline V gene (reference sequence). V was pared by 9 bases and J by 1 base, with 8 bases of the junction left unmatched. CDR3 size: 15 residues. The CDR3 region has the DNA TGTGCCAGCGCCCGGGACAGGGAGGGCACAGATACGCAGTATTTT. Protein sequence: CASARDREGTDTQYF.

This sequence joins TRBV10-2 and TRBJ2-7; a weak D match, TRBD1 (6 bases). The V gene lost 0 bases and the J gene lost 2 bases, with 8 bases spanning the gap. The germline gives CDR1 WSHSY, CDR2 SAAADI. The CDR3 runs to 14 residues. DNA for the CDR3: TGCGCCAGCAGTGAGTCTCAGGGGACCTACGAGCAGTACTTC. Translating it yields CASSESQGTYEQYF.

This chain uses TRBV18 with TRBJ2-3; D not certain. CDR1 and CDR2 from the germline V gene are KGHSH and LQKENI. The CDR3 is made up of 14 amino acids. The V end was cut by 8 bases, the J end by 5 bases, with 17 bases between. This CDR3 is CASTPGGPQDTQYF. CDR3 nucleotides: TGTGCCAGCACCCCGGGCGGACCCCAAGATACGCAGTATTTT. The whole variable domain, remainder taken from reference TRBV18 and TRBJ2-3, is NAGVMQNPRHLVRRRGQEARLRCSPMKGHSHVYWYRQLPEEGLKFMVYLQKENIIDESGMPKERFSAEFPKEGPSILRIQQVVRGDSAAYFCASTPGGPQDTQYFGPGTRLTVL.

The chain combines TRBV4-3 with TRBJ2-3; D unresolved. CDR3 length: 14 amino acids. Germline V lookup: CDR1 LGHNA, CDR2 YSLEER. V shed 0 bases and J shed 10 bases, with 14 bases lying between them. In DNA, the CDR3 is TGCGCCAGCAGCCAAGAAGAATGGCAGAATGCGCAGTATTTT. It encodes CASSQEEWQNAQYF.

This chain connects TRBV30 to TRBJ2-4, with D possibly TRBD2 on 6 matching bases. CDR3 length: 16 amino acids. V was trimmed by 1 base and J by 8 bases, leaving 21 bases between them. Germline CDR1 and CDR2: GTSNPN and SVGIG (reference sequence). CDR3 DNA sequence: TGTGCCTGGAGTGCCGGGTCTGCGGGGAGAACAGACATTCAGTACTTC. As protein: CAWSAGSAGRTDIQYF.

The genes are TRBV2 and TRBJ2-5, with TRBD1 matching over 11 bases. CDR1 and CDR2 from the germline V gene are SNHLY and FYNNEI. The CDR3 is 15 amino acids. Losses at the gene ends were 6 bases for V and 5 bases for J; bases not matched to a gene: 8. CDR3: CASRVDRGRVETQYF. The CDR3 coding sequence is TGTGCCAGCAGGGTGGACAGGGGGCGTGTGGAGACCCAGTACTTC.

This clone came up once. J is TRBJ1-4 and V is TRBV9; 8 bases fit TRBD1. Germline-derived CDR1 and CDR2 are SGDLS and YYNGEE. After removal of 0 bases from V and 6 bases from J, the junction contained 4 bases not matched to a gene. The CDR3 is 15 amino acids. The CDR3 region is CASSVDETGDEKLFF. The CDR3, as DNA: TGTGCCAGCAGCGTAGATGAGACAGGGGATGAAAAACTGTTTTTT.